This T cell receptor beta chain is from a study of blood T cells in healthy people across ages. Overall study: Per two T cells, about one barcoded beta molecule was captured through template switching.

Through a sample-barcoded 5' primer and a J-beta primer mix, a second PCR was run for roughly 6 to 11 cycles. TCRdb re-analysed the 5' RACE reads in MiXCR, keeping a single row per CDR3 protein. Of hundreds of thousands of distinct CDR3 sequences listed, 58% were seen once; the top ten hold around 37%. Regarding the study as a whole: Relative to aged donors, long-lived donors carried more naive CD4+ cells and displayed higher diversity.

Per germline, CDR1 MGHDK and CDR2 SYGVNS. The CDR3 has 13 residues. Trimming removed 1 base from V and 8 bases from J, with 11 bases in between. Comments on this clonotype: Its antigen is undetermined.

Sequencing used blood. The rearrangement links TRBV25-1 to TRBJ1-2; no reliable D call. The clonotype was recovered from a man aged 55 to 70 in good health. The CDR3 DNA is TGTGCCAGCAGTGAATCCCTTCTTCGGGGCTACACCTTC. It specifies CASSESLLRGYTF.